This entry lists 7 T cell receptor beta chains sequenced from one sample in a study of blood T cell repertoires in COVID-19. Clones were sequenced by immunoSEQ multiplex PCR, and TCRdb holds only the in-frame ones, with some missing. Seen here are tens of thousands of clones, about four fifths observed once, and the top ten hold about 5.4%. Sequences were obtained from peripheral blood. These receptors came from an elderly woman with active or convalescent COVID-19.

The V gene is TRBV11-3, the J gene TRBJ2-1; 9 positions match TRBD2. Germline V CDR1 and CDR2: SGHNT, YENEEA. The trim removed 5 bases at V and 6 bases at J, leaving 8 bases unmatched. CDR3 size: 15 residues. This chain's CDR3 is CASSQRLADINEQFF. CDR3 DNA sequence: TGTGCCAGCAGCCAAAGACTAGCGGACATCAATGAGCAGTTCTTC.

This rearrangement joins TRBV6-2 or TRBV6-3 to TRBJ2-7; 14 bases fit TRBD2. With V trimmed by 4 bases and J by 4 bases, 3 bases remained unmatched. The CDR3 runs to 15 residues. Germline CDR1 and CDR2: MNHEY and SVGEGT. The DNA for the CDR3 is TGTGCCAGCAGTTCAGGGACTAGCGGGAGATACGAGCAGTACTTC. This gives the protein CASSSGTSGRYEQYF.

This chain connects TRBV19 to TRBJ2-7; 8 bases agree with TRBD2. Germline CDR1 LNHDA, CDR2 SQIVND (reference sequence). The CDR3 has 14 amino acids. J gave up 2 bases and V 7 bases, and 7 bases lay outside the gene matches. The CDR3 DNA follows: TGTGCCAGTAAGCGGGGGCCGGGAACCTACGAGCAGTACTTC. It is translated as CASKRGPGTYEQYF.

V gene TRBV24-1 combines with J gene TRBJ2-1, with TRBD2 as a possible D gene (6 bases). V dropped 0 bases and J dropped 7 bases, with 18 bases sitting between them. This CDR3 contains 17 residues. The germline V gene encodes CDR1 KGHDR and CDR2 SFDVKD. CDR3 sequence reads: CATSDLQRGGRRNEQFF. The CDR3 DNA sequence: TGTGCCACCAGTGATTTGCAGAGGGGAGGTAGGAGGAATGAGCAGTTCTTC.

The rearrangement links TRBV25-1 to TRBJ2-7; 9 bases are shared with TRBD1. The CDR3 sequence is 14 residues long. V trimming: 4 bases; J trimming: 1 base; junction bases outside the gene matches: 2. Germline V CDR1 and CDR2: MGHDK, SYGVNS. The CDR3 here is CASSGGQGSYEQYF. The CDR3 DNA reads as TGTGCCAGCAGTGGGGGACAGGGTTCCTACGAGCAGTACTTC.

The rearrangement joins TRBV6-5 to TRBJ2-1; possibly TRBD2 for D (6 bases). The germline V and J ends were trimmed by 5 bases and 6 bases, with 14 bases remaining between them. The V gene's germline CDR1 is MNHEY and CDR2 SVGAGI. The CDR3 consists of 14 residues. CDR3 amino acids: CASSSRGEVNEQFF. The CDR3 DNA sequence: TGTGCCAGCAGTAGTCGAGGGGAGGTCAATGAGCAGTTCTTC.

The CDR3 DNA reads TGTGCCAGCGGATCCGGGACAGGGACCTACGAGCAGTACTTC. It encodes CASGSGTGTYEQYF. The chain has TRBV2 and TRBJ2-7, with TRBD1 matching 9 bases. The germline gives CDR1 SNHLY, CDR2 FYNNEI. J gave up 2 bases and V 8 bases, and 7 bases lay outside the gene matches. The CDR3 has 14 amino acids.